The TCR beta chain described here comes from a study of OX40 agonist ivuxolimab in advanced cancers. Regarding the complete study: Ivuxolimab was an agonistic, fully human IgG2 monoclonal antibody directed against OX40 (CD134), a costimulatory receptor. Intravenous ivuxolimab was administered to patients every 2 weeks at six dose levels: 0.01, 0.1, 0.3, 1.5, 3 and 10 mg/kg. Of the 50 or so patients in dose escalation, about 20 had hepatocellular carcinoma, roughly 15 had melanoma, 9 had renal cell carcinoma and 9 had head and neck cancer. A male proportion of 70% to 90% and a mean age of around 60 years, ranging from roughly 23 to 90, were recorded for the dose-escalation cohort. Prior anti-PD-1, anti-PD-L1 or anti-CTLA-4 therapy was permitted, and 30% to 50% of dose-escalation patients had received checkpoint inhibitors. Partial responses were achieved by three dose-escalation patients, of whom one had hepatocellular carcinoma and two had cutaneous melanoma. The purpose of peripheral TCRbeta sequencing was to test whether ivuxolimab changed TCR sequence diversity and led to clonal T-cell expansion. The paper covers the monotherapy dose-escalation part of the phase I ivuxolimab trial, which included N ≈ 54 patients.

The paper as a whole reports these results and caveats: At doses of 0.1 to 3.0 mg/kg, clonal expansion of both CD4+ and CD8+ blood T cells was observed from baseline to week 6. On average, CD8+ T cells showed more expanded clones than CD4+ T cells after ivuxolimab. The antigen specificity of the clonally expanded peripheral T cells was not determined. In the 0.1-3.0 mg/kg groups, partial responders had among the lowest normalized peripheral clonal expansion, particularly in CD8+ T cells. Low levels of normalized T-cell clonal expansion were also seen in some nonresponding patients.

Genomic DNA was isolated from the sorted cells so that the TCRbeta CDR3 region could be sequenced. The immunoSEQ Assay was used for sequencing of TCRbeta CDR3 regions. In its TCRdb copy, this immuneACCESS table keeps in-frame sequences only and misses some clones. Where compared with another copy, unresolved V genes explain less than half of these, and the others have no known cause. In this sample the table shows tens of thousands of clones, around 90% of which occur a single time. About 4% of the sample is in the top ten clones. Patients with a history of autoimmune disease or receiving systemic immunosuppression were excluded from the trial. Peripheral blood for TCR sequencing was drawn from every dose cohort at baseline, at cycle 4 day 1 and at cycle 7 day 1. The samples were drawn from a first-in-human, open-label, multicenter phase I dose-escalation trial of ivuxolimab. Adults with locally advanced or metastatic head and neck squamous cell, hepatocellular, melanoma or renal cell carcinoma were enrolled in the trial. CD4+ and CD8+ T cells were sorted separately from peripheral blood before TCR sequencing.

Sequences SGHRS (CDR1) and YFSETQ (CDR2) are obtained from the germline V gene. Measured from the cysteine to the phenylalanine, the CDR3 is 15 residues long. Only CDR3 DNA remains: 45 bases, in frame from the first base. V loses 0 bases at its end and J loses 4 bases; junction bases beyond the gene matches: 5. Comment on this clone: It has no known antigen specificity. It has no much larger one-base neighbor in the sample; base qualities were not kept.

This receptor was obtained from an adult with an advanced solid tumor such as melanoma, head and neck, liver or kidney cancer. The sequences come from CD4+ or CD8+ T cells sorted from blood, collected in a trial of the OX40 agonist ivuxolimab. The chain couples TRBV5-1 to TRBJ2-5; TRBD1 fits 8 bases in the junction. The CDR3 reads CASSLGLGQGETQYF. The nucleotide sequence is given as TGCGCCAGCAGCTTGGGCCTTGGACAGGGAGAGACCCAGTACTTC. Extended through the reference TRBV5-1 and TRBJ2-5 proteins, this CDR3 yields the full variable domain: KAGVTQTPRYLIKTRGQQVTLSCSPISGHRSVSWYQQTPGQGLQFLFEYFSETQRNKGNFPGRFSGRQFSNSRSEMNVSTLELGDSALYLCASSLGLGQGETQYFGPGTRLLVL.